The 14 T cell receptor beta chains listed next were all sequenced from one sample in a study of blood T cell repertoires in COVID-19. TCRdb's copy holds only in-frame clones and misses some; the assay was immunoSEQ multiplex PCR. The table includes roughly 120,000 clones, around 87% detected once. Sequenced sample: peripheral blood. These receptors originate from a human donor in a cohort sampled during active COVID-19.

V is TRBV5-1 and J is TRBJ1-1, with D possibly matching TRBD1 (5 bases). CDR3 length: 16 amino acids. V was pared by 4 bases and J by 1 base, with 17 bases between. Germline CDR1 reads SGHRS; CDR2 reads YFSETQ. Here the CDR3 reads CASSGGDETANTEAFF. For the CDR3, the DNA is TGCGCCAGCAGCGGGGGGGATGAGACAGCGAACACTGAAGCTTTCTTT.

The V call is TRBV5-1, the J call TRBJ2-5, with a possible D match to TRBD1 (7 bases). Trimming removed 3 bases from V and 3 bases from J, with 12 bases in between. CDR1 SGHRS and CDR2 YFSETQ come from the germline V gene. This CDR3 is built from 14 residues. CDR3 sequence reads: CASSWGDREETQYF. The DNA of the CDR3 is TGCGCCAGCAGCTGGGGGGACAGAGAAGAGACCCAGTACTTC. Variable domain in full (rest from reference TRBV5-1 and TRBJ2-5): KAGVTQTPRYLIKTRGQQVTLSCSPISGHRSVSWYQQTPGQGLQFLFEYFSETQRNKGNFPGRFSGRQFSNSRSEMNVSTLELGDSALYLCASSWGDREETQYFGPGTRLLVL.

The rearrangement joins TRBV11-3 to TRBJ2-2, with 7 bases lining up with TRBD2. The junction had 11 bases not matched to a gene; V was cut back by 6 bases and J by 1 base. The CDR3 covers 17 residues. Germline V CDR1 and CDR2: SGHNT, YENEEA. The DNA for the CDR3 is TGTGCCAGCAGGCCACTAGCGTCCAAGGGGAACACCGGGGAGCTGTTTTTT. This sequence encodes CASRPLASKGNTGELFF.

The rearrangement links TRBV24-1 to TRBJ2-7; 10 positions agree with TRBD1. CDR3 length: 16 residues. V lost 3 bases to trimming and J lost 5 bases; unmatched junction nucleotides: 9. Looked up from germline, CDR1 is KGHDR and CDR2 is SFDVKD. Here the CDR3 reads CATSDPSRGQGNEQYF. In DNA form, the CDR3 reads TGTGCCACCAGTGATCCCTCGCGGGGACAGGGGAACGAGCAGTACTTC.

The chain recombines TRBV14 with TRBJ2-5; D is perhaps TRBD1 (5 bases). V lost 0 bases to trimming and J lost 4 bases, with 9 bases between them. Germline CDR1 reads SGHDN; CDR2 reads FVKESK. The CDR3 consists of 14 residues. As DNA, the CDR3 is TGTGCCAGCAGCCAAGACAGGGTGGGAGAGACCCAGTACTTC. Protein sequence: CASSQDRVGETQYF.

This chain links TRBV7-3 with TRBJ2-1; 7 bases fit TRBD2. The CDR3 sequence is 15 residues long. V was pared by 3 bases and J by 0 bases, with 2 bases of the junction left unmatched. CDR1 SGHTA and CDR2 FQGTGA come from the germline V gene. The CDR3 here is CASSLRGSSYNEQFF. The CDR3 DNA sequence: TGTGCCAGCAGCTTGCGGGGGAGCTCCTACAATGAGCAGTTCTTC.

The V call is TRBV3-1 (or the pseudogene TRBV3-2), the J call TRBJ2-5; a weak D match, TRBD2 (6 bases). Per the germline V gene, CDR1 is LGHDT and CDR2 is YNNKEL (reference sequence). CDR3 length: 15 amino acids. With 3 bases removed from V and 3 bases from J, the gap between germline ends came to 14 bases. The CDR3 sequence is CASSQILAPKETQYF. The CDR3 DNA is TGTGCCAGCAGCCAGATCCTAGCGCCGAAAGAGACCCAGTACTTC.

The J gene is TRBJ1-4, the V gene TRBV27; 9 positions match TRBD1. CDR1 is MNHEY, CDR2 SMNVEV, per germline (reference sequence). The trim removed 6 bases at V and 3 bases at J, leaving 8 bases unmatched. The CDR3 runs to 16 residues. The CDR3 spells CASRRGQGRANEKLFF. CDR3 nucleotides: TGTGCCAGCAGACGCGGACAGGGGAGGGCTAATGAAAAACTGTTTTTT. Using reference TRBV27 and TRBJ1-4 for the parts outside the CDR3, the full variable domain is EAQVTQNPRYLITVTGKKLTVTCSQNMNHEYMSWYRQDPGLGLRQIYYSMNVEVTDKGDVPEGYKVSRKEKRNFPLILESPSPNQTSLYFCASRRGQGRANEKLFFGSGTQLSVL.

This clone was counted a single time. V is TRBV18 and J is TRBJ2-1, with D perhaps matching TRBD2 (6 bases). The V and J ends lost 1 base and 2 bases respectively, with 15 bases between them. CDR1 is KGHSH and CDR2 is LQKENI in the germline V gene. This CDR3 contains 17 residues. The CDR3 is CASSPLHGGGTYNEQFF. As DNA, the CDR3 is TGTGCCAGCTCACCACTTCACGGGGGAGGAACCTACAATGAGCAGTTCTTC.

This sequence joins TRBV12-2 and TRBJ2-2; the table's D call TRBD1 went unverified against the DNA. TRBV12-2 is described as a pseudogene. This CDR3 comprises 17 residues. The DNA for the CDR3 is TGTGCAAGTCGCCCCCTTGGGACAGGGAGAATTGCCGGGGAGCTGTTTTTT. This codes for CASRPLGTGRIAGELFF.

This clone is a singleton in its sample. This sequence joins TRBV2 and TRBJ2-3; 9 positions agree with TRBD2. Per the germline V gene, CDR1 is SNHLY and CDR2 is FYNNEI. The V segment lost 7 bases and the J segment 4 bases; nucleotides outside the gene matches: 6. The CDR3 sequence is 14 residues long. This chain's CDR3 is CASISSGGPDTQYF. The CDR3 DNA is TGTGCCAGCATAAGTAGCGGGGGTCCAGATACGCAGTATTTT.

This clone has more than one count but fewer than ten. The V and J genes are TRBV9 and TRBJ1-2, with a tentative D call TRBD1 (5 bases). This CDR3 is 16 amino acids long. Per germline, CDR1 SGDLS and CDR2 YYNGEE. Trimming shortened V by 1 base and J by 3 bases, and 16 bases separated the two germline ends. CDR3 sequence reads: CASSVNQGVSDYGYTF. The CDR3 DNA follows: TGTGCCAGCAGCGTAAATCAAGGGGTTTCGGACTATGGCTACACCTTC.

The chain has TRBV7-3 and TRBJ1-6; 8 bases map to TRBD1. J was trimmed by 6 bases and V by 3 bases; bases with no gene match: 1. In germline, CDR1 is SGHTA, CDR2 FQGTGA. The CDR3 has 14 residues. The CDR3 DNA reads as TGTGCCAGCAGCTTGGGACAGGTTAATTCACCCCTCCACTTT. Translated: CASSLGQVNSPLHF. The entire variable domain, with the rest obtained from reference TRBV7-3 and TRBJ1-6, is as follows: GAGVSQTPSNKVTEKGKYVELRCDPISGHTALYWYRQSLGQGPEFLIYFQGTGAADDSGLPNDRFFAVRPEGSVSTLKIQRTERGDSAVYLCASSLGQVNSPLHFGNGTRLTVT.

The chain carries TRBV4-1 and TRBJ2-1; the match to TRBD2 covers 12 bases. Trimming removed 4 bases from V and 3 bases from J; junction bases left unmatched: 7. CDR3 length equals 17 residues. Looked up from germline, CDR1 is MGHRA and CDR2 is YSYEKL. CDR3 loop: CASSLWTSGTFYNEQFF. The CDR3 DNA reads as TGCGCCAGCAGCCTCTGGACTAGCGGGACTTTCTACAATGAGCAGTTCTTC.